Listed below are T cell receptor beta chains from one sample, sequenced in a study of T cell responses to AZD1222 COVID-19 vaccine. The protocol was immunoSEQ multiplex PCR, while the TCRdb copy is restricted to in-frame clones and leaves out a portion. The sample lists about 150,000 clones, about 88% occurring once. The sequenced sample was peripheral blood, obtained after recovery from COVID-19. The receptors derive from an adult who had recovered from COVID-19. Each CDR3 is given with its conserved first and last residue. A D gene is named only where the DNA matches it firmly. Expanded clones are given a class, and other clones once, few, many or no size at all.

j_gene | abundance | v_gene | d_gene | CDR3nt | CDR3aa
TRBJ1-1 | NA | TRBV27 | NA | TGTGCCAGCAGTTTTCAACAATCCTGGGACAACATGAACACTGAAGCTTTCTTT | CASSFQQSWDNMNTEAFF
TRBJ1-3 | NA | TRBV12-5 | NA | TGTGCTAGTGGTTTGATCCCGGACACTGGAAACACCATATATTTT | CASGLIPDTGNTIYF
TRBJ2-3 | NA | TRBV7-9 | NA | TGTGCCAGCAGCGATCAGAGACCCAGCACAGATACGCAGTATTTT | CASSDQRPSTDTQYF
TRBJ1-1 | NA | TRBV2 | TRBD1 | TGTGCCAGTCACTTTCCGGGACAGGGGACCACTGAAGCTTTCTTT | CASHFPGQGTTEAFF
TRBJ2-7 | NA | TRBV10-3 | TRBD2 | TGTGCCATCAGGGGGGACTATCGTTCGAACGAGCAGTACTTC | CAIRGDYRSNEQYF
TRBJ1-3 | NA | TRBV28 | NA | TGTGCCAGCACCCCGGGGGGCTCTGGAAACACCATATATTTT | CASTPGGSGNTIYF
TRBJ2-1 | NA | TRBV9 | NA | TGTGCCAGCAGCGTTAGGGGACGGGTGAACAATGAGCAGTTCTTC | CASSVRGRVNNEQFF
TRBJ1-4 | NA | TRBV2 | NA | TGTGCCAGCAGTACTAATACCGGGACCCTTGCAACTAATGAAAAACTGTTTTTT | CASSTNTGTLATNEKLFF
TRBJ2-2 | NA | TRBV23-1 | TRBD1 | TGCGCCAGCAGTCAAGATCTTAAACCGGGACAGGGGAACACCGGGGAGCTGTTTTTT | CASSQDLKPGQGNTGELFF
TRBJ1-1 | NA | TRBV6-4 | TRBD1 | TGTGCCAGCAGTGAGTTTGCCGACAGGGGAATTATGAACACTGAAGCTTTCTTT | CASSEFADRGIMNTEAFF
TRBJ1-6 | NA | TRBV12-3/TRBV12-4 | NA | TGTGCCAGCAGTTTTGCCAATTCACCCCTCCACTTT | CASSFANSPLHF
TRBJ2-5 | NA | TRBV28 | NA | TGTGCCAGCAGCTCAGGACGGTCGGGGACCCAGTACTTC | CASSSGRSGTQYF
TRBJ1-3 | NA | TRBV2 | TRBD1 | TGTGCCAGCAGACTTAACCCGGGACAGACTGGAAACACCATATATTTT | CASRLNPGQTGNTIYF
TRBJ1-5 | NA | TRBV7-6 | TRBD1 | TGTGCCAGCAGCTTAGGCGGGACAGGGAGGAATCAGCCCCAGCATTTT | CASSLGGTGRNQPQHF
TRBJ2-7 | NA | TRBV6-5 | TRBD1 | TGTGCCAGCACCTGGGACAGCTCCTACGAGCAGTACTTC | CASTWDSSYEQYF
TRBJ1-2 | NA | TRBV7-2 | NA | TGTGCCAGCAGCTTATTTGGGGCTAACTATGGCTACACCTTC | CASSLFGANYGYTF
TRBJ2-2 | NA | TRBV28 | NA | TGTGCCAGCAAAATCGGGTCGAACACCGGGGAGCTGTTTTTT | CASKIGSNTGELFF
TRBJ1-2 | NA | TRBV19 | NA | TGTGCCAGTAGTACGACAGGATTTAACTATGGCTACACCTTC | CASSTTGFNYGYTF
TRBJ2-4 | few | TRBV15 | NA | TGTGCCACCAGCGCAAAGCGGTCCTCAGGGGCCAAAAACATTCAGTACTTC | CATSAKRSSGAKNIQYF
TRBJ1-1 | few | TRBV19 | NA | TGTGCCACCCTCGGACTTTTGAACACTGAAGCTTTCTTT | CATLGLLNTEAFF
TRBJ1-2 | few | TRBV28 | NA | NA | CASSQLVGGGTF
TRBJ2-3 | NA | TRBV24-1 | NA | TGTGCCACCAGTAGCTCAGGCACAGATACGCAGTATTTT | CATSSSGTDTQYF
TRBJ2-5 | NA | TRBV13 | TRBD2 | TGTGCCAGCAGGTCACAGCGGGATCAAGAGACCCAGTACTTC | CASRSQRDQETQYF
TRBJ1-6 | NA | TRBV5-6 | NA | TGTGCCAGCAGCTTGCCCCGGGGTACGACCCTCCACTTT | CASSLPRGTTLHF
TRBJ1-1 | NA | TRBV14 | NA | TGTGCCAGCAGCCATGGTTTCGGGGCTTGGGACACTGAAGCTTTCTTT | CASSHGFGAWDTEAFF
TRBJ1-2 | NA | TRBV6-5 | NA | TGTGCCAGCCACGGAGCTAACTATGGCTACACCTTC | CASHGANYGYTF
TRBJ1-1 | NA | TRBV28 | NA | TGTGCCAGCAGCCGCCGCGGGGGGCTCGTCACTGAAGCTTTCTTT | CASSRRGGLVTEAFF
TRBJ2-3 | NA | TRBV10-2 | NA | TGCGCCAGCAGTATTAGCGCAGAGGCAGATACGCAGTATTTT | CASSISAEADTQYF